These 21 T cell receptor beta chains were sequenced from one sample in a study of cytomegalovirus exposure and HLA in healthy donors. The PCR made use of 60 Vbeta and 13 Jbeta primers. Assay: immunoSEQ multiplex PCR; the TCRdb copy retains only in-frame clones and omits some. This repertoire shows about 200,000 clones, around four fifths found once; its top ten account for 6.5%. The sequenced sample consisted of PBMCs. Receptor source: a woman aged 50 to 60 in good health and CMV-seropositive.

The genes are TRBV19 and TRBJ1-5, with TRBD1 matching over 7 bases. CDR1 LNHDA and CDR2 SQIVND come from the germline V gene (reference sequence). CDR3 size: 18 residues. J was trimmed by 0 bases and V by 3 bases; bases with no gene match: 11. The CDR3 sequence: CASSIPGQPLDSNQPQHF. DNA of the CDR3: TGTGCCAGTAGTATCCCGGGACAGCCCTTAGATAGCAATCAGCCCCAGCATTTT.

V is TRBV15 and J is TRBJ1-3, with D perhaps TRBD1 (5 bases). V was pared by 1 base and J by 0 bases, with 7 bases between. This CDR3 has 15 residues. Germline V gives CDR1 LNHNV, CDR2 YYDKDF (reference sequence). This chain's CDR3 is CATSRGGASGNTIYF. CDR3 DNA: TGTGCCACCAGCAGAGGGGGCGCCTCTGGAAACACCATATATTTT.

In nucleotides, the CDR3 is TGTGCCAGCAGCTTACTCGGGGTTTCGGGACAAGAGACCCAGTACTTC. Amino acids: CASSLLGVSGQETQYF. The chain employs TRBV11-2 and TRBJ2-5; a possible D gene is TRBD2 (5 bases). CDR1 and CDR2 (germline): SGHAT, FQNNGV. There are 16 residues in the CDR3. Trimming took off 2 bases at V and 2 bases at J, with 15 bases between the two ends.

The chain recombines TRBV11-2 with TRBJ2-7, with 10 bases lining up with TRBD2. The junction had 5 bases not matched to a gene; V was cut back by 5 bases and J by 4 bases. The CDR3 totals 14 residues. In germline, CDR1 is SGHAT, CDR2 FQNNGV. CDR3 DNA sequence: TGTGCCAGCAGCCCCGCGGGACTAGCGTACGAGCAGTACTTC. This sequence encodes CASSPAGLAYEQYF.

The chain joins TRBV9 to TRBJ2-5, with 9 bases aligning to TRBD1. The V and J ends lost 0 bases and 1 base, in that order; junction bases with no gene match: 7. Germline CDR1 SGDLS, CDR2 YYNGEE. The CDR3 runs 17 residues. The DNA for the CDR3 is TGTGCCAGCAGCGTAGGGGGACAGGGCCTTATCCAAGAGACCCAGTACTTC. This codes for CASSVGGQGLIQETQYF.

The V and J genes are TRBV19 and TRBJ2-3; TRBD2 aligns across 12 bases. The CDR3 contains 16 residues. V was pared by 5 bases and J by 6 bases, with 9 bases of the junction left unmatched. CDR1 and CDR2 (germline): LNHDA, SQIVND (reference sequence). The CDR3 sequence is CASSPETSGGVDTQYF. The CDR3 DNA is TGTGCCAGTAGTCCAGAGACTAGCGGGGGAGTGGATACGCAGTATTTT.

The CDR3: CASSSQGGGYEQFF. CDR3 DNA: TGCGCCAGCAGTTCTCAGGGGGGCGGGTATGAGCAGTTCTTC. The V gene is TRBV5-1, the J gene TRBJ2-1, with D tentatively TRBD1 (7 bases). Trimming removed 5 bases from V and 8 bases from J, with 17 bases in between. CDR1 is SGHRS and CDR2 is YFSETQ in the germline V gene. The CDR3 sequence is 14 residues long.

This clone has a handful of counts. V and J are TRBV15 and TRBJ1-1; a possible D gene is TRBD1 (6 bases). V was shortened by 5 bases and J by 6 bases, with 16 bases between the two germline ends. Germline V lookup: CDR1 LNHNV, CDR2 YYDKDF (reference sequence). This CDR3 is built from 14 residues. The CDR3 reads CATSPRGNTPEAFF. CDR3 sequence (DNA): TGTGCCACCAGCCCGAGGGGGAATACCCCTGAAGCTTTCTTT. Looking up the rest from reference TRBV15 and TRBJ1-1 gives the full variable domain: DAMVIQNPRYQVTQFGKPVTLSCSQTLNHNVMYWYQQKSSQAPKLLFHYYDKDFNNEADTPDNFQSRRPNTSFCFLDIRSPGLGDTAMYLCATSPRGNTPEAFFGQGTRLTVV.

CDR3 region: CATSRDLVTGVDTQYF. The CDR3 nucleotides read TGTGCCACCAGCAGAGATCTAGTGACAGGGGTAGATACGCAGTATTTT. This chain links TRBV15 with TRBJ2-3; 8 positions agree with TRBD1. The V segment lost 0 bases and the J segment 5 bases; nucleotides outside the gene matches: 7. This CDR3 region has 16 residues. The germline gives CDR1 LNHNV, CDR2 YYDKDF (reference sequence).

This clone was detected only once. V is TRBV6-8 and J is TRBJ2-1; the match to TRBD2 covers 10 bases. There are 14 residues in the CDR3. V trimming: 6 bases; J trimming: 7 bases; junction bases outside the gene matches: 6. Germline assignment: CDR1 MNHGY and CDR2 SAAAGT. CDR3 sequence (DNA): TGTGCCAGCAGGCAGCGGGAGGGAACTAATGAGCAGTTCTTC. Protein sequence: CASRQREGTNEQFF.

V and J are TRBV19 and TRBJ2-1; the match to TRBD2 covers 11 bases. Trimming took 5 bases from V and 4 from J; bases not matched to a gene: 7. CDR3 size: 16 residues. Germline CDR1 is LNHDA and CDR2 is SQIVND (reference sequence). CDR3 amino acids: CASSRKGTSGYNEQFF. CDR3 DNA: TGTGCCAGTAGTCGTAAAGGGACTAGCGGTTACAATGAGCAGTTCTTC.

V usage is TRBV7-2 and J usage is TRBJ1-1; 10 bases are shared with TRBD1. V lost 5 bases to trimming and J lost 1 base; unmatched junction nucleotides: 7. Germline-derived CDR1 and CDR2 are SGHTA and FQGNSA. The CDR3 is made up of 16 amino acids. The CDR3 bases are TGTGCCAGCAGCGTCCCGGGACAGGGGCCGAACACTGAAGCTTTCTTT. It translates to CASSVPGQGPNTEAFF.

The J gene is TRBJ1-2, the V gene TRBV28; 7 bases line up with TRBD1. The CDR3 extends over 13 amino acids. Germline CDR1 and CDR2: MDHEN and SYDVKM. V was pared by 6 bases and J by 6 bases, with 7 bases of the junction left unmatched. Written as DNA, the CDR3 is TGTGCCAGCAGGATCGCAGGGGGGAATGGCTACACCTTC. Translated, it gives CASRIAGGNGYTF.

The chain couples TRBV2 to TRBJ2-3, with 13 bases that match TRBD2. Germline trimming cut 7 bases from V and 5 bases from J; bases unmatched to any gene: 6. CDR3 length: 15 amino acids. Per germline, CDR1 SNHLY and CDR2 FYNNEI. This CDR3 is CASMGLAGNVDTQYF. The CDR3 DNA sequence: TGTGCCAGCATGGGACTAGCGGGAAATGTAGATACGCAGTATTTT.

The chain couples TRBV30 to TRBJ1-6; maybe TRBD1 (5 bases). Germline V gene data show CDR1 as GTSNPN and CDR2 as SVGIG (reference sequence). The CDR3 runs to 13 residues. The V and J ends lost 1 base and 9 bases respectively, with 10 bases between them. The CDR3 DNA follows: TGTGCCTGGAGTGGGCAGGGAGGTTCACCCCTCCACTTT. It is translated as CAWSGQGGSPLHF.

This rearrangement joins TRBV5-1 to TRBJ1-2; tentative D call: TRBD1 (5 bases). Germline V CDR1 and CDR2: SGHRS, YFSETQ. This CDR3 is built from 14 residues. V lost 0 bases and J 5 bases, leaving 11 bases between the germline ends. For the CDR3, the DNA is TGCGCCAGCAGCTTGGAACAGCAGGGATATGGCTACACCTTC. This gives the protein CASSLEQQGYGYTF.

The chain uses TRBV7-2 and TRBJ2-7, with 8 bases matching TRBD1. V shed 5 bases, J shed 3 bases, and the junction held 6 bases outside the gene matches. Germline CDR1 reads SGHTA; CDR2 reads FQGNSA. The CDR3 loop spans 14 amino acids. Here the CDR3 DNA reads TGTGCCAGCAGCCAACAGGGGGTCGTCTACGAGCAGTACTTC. Protein product: CASSQQGVVYEQYF.

The chain combines TRBV21-1 with TRBJ1-2; the D call of TRBD1 is as the table states it, not checked on the DNA. TRBV21-1 is annotated as a pseudogene. There are 16 residues in the CDR3. The CDR3 nucleotides read TGTGCCAGCAGCAGACGATGGCAGGGCAAGAACTATGGCTACACCTTC. The encoded protein is CASSRRWQGKNYGYTF.

A few counts support this clone. The chain has TRBV5-4 and TRBJ2-2, with D perhaps TRBD1 (6 bases). V was clipped by 0 bases and J by 6 bases, with 12 bases between them. CDR3 length: 15 residues. Germline values: CDR1 SGHNT, CDR2 YYREEE (reference sequence). In DNA, the CDR3 is TGTGCCAGCAGCTTGGCCGACAGGAAGGCCGGGGAGCTGTTTTTT. It translates to CASSLADRKAGELFF.

The sample holds one count of this clone. The CDR3 protein is CASSLALSEGVGYTF. CDR3 DNA: TGTGCCAGCAGCTTAGCGCTATCGGAGGGTGTGGGCTACACCTTC. The chain employs TRBV7-9 and TRBJ1-2; D remains unclear. This CDR3 contains 15 residues. V lost 0 bases to trimming and J lost 8 bases, with 16 bases between them. Germline V gene sequence: CDR1 SEHNR, CDR2 FQNEAQ (reference sequence).

This chain links TRBV29-1 with TRBJ1-1, with a weak D call TRBD1 (5 bases). V gave up 7 bases and J gave up 0 bases, with 6 bases separating them. The CDR3 consists of 11 residues. Germline V lookup: CDR1 SQVTM, CDR2 ANQGSEA. The DNA for the CDR3 is TGCAGCGCGACAGTGAACACTGAAGCTTTCTTT. Residues: CSATVNTEAFF. The entire variable domain, with the rest obtained from reference TRBV29-1 and TRBJ1-1, is as follows: SAVISQKPSRDICQRGTSLTIQCQVDSQVTMMFWYRQQPGQSLTLIATANQGSEATYESGFVIDKFPISRPNLTFSTLTVSNMSPEDSSIYLCSATVNTEAFFGQGTRLTVV.